This passage covers 8 T cell receptor beta chains from one sample sequenced in a study of blood T cell repertoires in COVID-19 (dated by TCRdb to the early 2020s). Libraries came from the immunoSEQ multiplex PCR assay. In TCRdb, the immuneACCESS table is reduced to in-frame sequences with V and J assigned. These tables do not hold every clone; where another copy was compared, an unresolved V gene accounts for under half, and the others remain unexplained. This sample is represented by roughly 260,000 clones; roughly 84% of them were singletons. The ten largest account for 2.5% to 3.5% of the sample. The sequencing input was peripheral blood. These receptors were obtained from a woman in her late teens or twenties with acute or convalescent COVID-19.

The CDR3 nucleotides read TGTGCCAGCAGTGGTCCTGCTGGCTTGAACACCGGGGAGCTGTTTTTT. Protein sequence: CASSGPAGLNTGELFF. The chain links TRBV5-5 to TRBJ2-2; D gene uncertain. The CDR3 extends over 16 amino acids. Germline assignment: CDR1 SGHKS and CDR2 YYEKEE (reference sequence). V lost 5 bases to trimming and J lost 1 base, with 15 bases between them.

The chain uses TRBV29-1 and TRBJ2-1; D possibly matches TRBD1 or TRBD2 (7 bases each). CDR1 and CDR2 (germline): SQVTM, ANQGSEA. Trimming took off 7 bases at V and 9 bases at J, with 13 bases between the two ends. This CDR3 is built from 11 residues. The CDR3 DNA follows: TGCAGCGGGGGAGGGGACAGTGAGCAGTTCTTC. Protein sequence: CSGGGDSEQFF.

J is TRBJ1-6 and V is TRBV12-3 or TRBV12-4; a weak D match, TRBD1 (5 bases). Between the trimmed V and J ends, which lost 5 bases and 13 bases, there was a span of 12 bases. CDR3 length: 12 amino acids. The CDR3 sequence: CASSHTTDPLHF. DNA for the CDR3: TGTGCCAGCAGTCACACGACAGATCCCCTCCACTTT.

The rearrangement joins TRBV11-2 to TRBJ2-2; 8 nucleotides align to TRBD2. There are 17 residues in the CDR3. Per germline, CDR1 SGHAT and CDR2 FQNNGV. V dropped 3 bases and J dropped 5; count of bases not matched to a gene: 11. CDR3 region: CASSLGQQRERTGELFF. DNA of the CDR3: TGTGCCAGCAGCTTGGGGCAGCAGCGGGAGAGGACCGGGGAGCTGTTTTTT.

The chain has TRBV6-2 or TRBV6-3 and TRBJ2-1; 13 bases map to TRBD2. In germline, CDR1 is MNHEY, CDR2 SVGEGT. Trimming cost V 6 bases and J 2 bases; bases outside gene matches: 7. This CDR3 region has 17 residues. The CDR3 loop reads CASSKGLAGVPYNEQFF. The DNA of the CDR3 is TGTGCCAGCAGCAAAGGACTAGCGGGAGTACCCTACAATGAGCAGTTCTTC.

This chain joins TRBV27 and TRBJ2-7, with 11 nucleotides matching TRBD2. This CDR3 is 15 amino acids long. V gave up 7 bases and J gave up 7 bases; unmatched junction bases: 12. The germline V gene encodes CDR1 MNHEY and CDR2 SMNVEV (reference sequence). The CDR3 protein is CASTIAGGPVEEQYF. In DNA form, the CDR3 reads TGTGCCAGCACCATAGCGGGAGGGCCTGTGGAGGAGCAGTACTTC.

J is TRBJ1-1 and V is TRBV14; 9 nucleotides match TRBD1. Trimming cost V 2 bases and J 1 base; bases outside gene matches: 14. The CDR3 runs to 19 residues. Germline V lookup: CDR1 SGHDN, CDR2 FVKESK. CDR3 bases: TGTGCCAGCAGCCAACCCAAGATCGGGACAGGGCCAAGGAACACTGAAGCTTTCTTT. Translation: CASSQPKIGTGPRNTEAFF.

This chain connects TRBV2 to TRBJ2-7, with 7 bases that match TRBD2. The germline gives CDR1 SNHLY, CDR2 FYNNEI. V gave up 10 bases and J gave up 7 bases; unmatched junction bases: 10. CDR3 size: 12 residues. The CDR3 coding sequence is TGTGCCACGATGCTAGCGGCTAGGGAGCAGTACTTC. Its protein product is CATMLAAREQYF. Together with reference TRBV2 and TRBJ2-7, the CDR3 gives the full variable domain: EPEVTQTPSHQVTQMGQEVILRCVPISNHLYFYWYRQILGQKVEFLVSFYNNEISEKSEIFDDQFSVERPDGSNFTLKIRSTKLEDSAMYFCATMLAAREQYFGPGTRLTVT.